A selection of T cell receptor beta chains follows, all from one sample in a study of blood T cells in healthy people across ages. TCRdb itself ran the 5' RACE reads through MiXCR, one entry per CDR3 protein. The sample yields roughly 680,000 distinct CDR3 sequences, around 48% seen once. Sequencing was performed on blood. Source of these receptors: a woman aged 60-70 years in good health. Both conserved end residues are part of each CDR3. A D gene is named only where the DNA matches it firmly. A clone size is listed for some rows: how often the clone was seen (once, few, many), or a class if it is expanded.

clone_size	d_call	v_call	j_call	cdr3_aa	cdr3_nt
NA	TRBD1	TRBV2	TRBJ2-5	CASTEDRGVQETQYF	TGTGCCAGCACCGAGGACAGGGGGGTTCAAGAGACCCAGTACTTC
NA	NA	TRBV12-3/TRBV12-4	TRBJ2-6	CASSLRAVNSGANVLTF	TGTGCCAGCAGTTTACGTGCGGTGAACTCTGGGGCCAACGTCCTGACTTTC
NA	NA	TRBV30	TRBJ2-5	CAWSSLETQYF	TGTGCCTGGAGTAGTCTGGAGACCCAGTACTTC
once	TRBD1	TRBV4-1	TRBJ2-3	CASSQRGQGENTQYF	TGCGCCAGCAGCCAGAGGGGACAGGGTGAAAATACGCAGTATTTT
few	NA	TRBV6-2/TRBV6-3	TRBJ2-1	CASSYSSRNEQFF	TGTGCCAGCAGTTACTCGAGCCGCAATGAGCAGTTCTTC
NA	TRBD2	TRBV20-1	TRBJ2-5	CSATEREEQYF	TGCAGTGCTACCGAGCGGGAAGAGCAGTACTTC
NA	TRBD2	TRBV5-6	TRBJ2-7	CASNPVGTSGLEQYF	TGTGCCAGCAACCCGGTGGGGACTAGCGGTCTCGAGCAGTACTTC
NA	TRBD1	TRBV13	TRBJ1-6	CASSFRGEYSPLHF	TGTGCCAGCAGCTTCAGGGGGGAATATTCACCCCTCCACTTT
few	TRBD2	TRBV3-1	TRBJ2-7	CASSQDQVGGAEQYF	TGTGCCAGCAGCCAAGATCAGGTGGGAGGGGCCGAGCAGTACTTC
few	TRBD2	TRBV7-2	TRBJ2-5	CASSPLSLAGGPGETQYF	TGTGCCAGCAGCCCATTATCTCTAGCGGGAGGGCCAGGGGAGACCCAGTACTTC
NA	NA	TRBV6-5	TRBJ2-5	CASIPQLTGETQYF	TGTGCCAGCATCCCTCAACTAACGGGAGAGACCCAGTACTTC
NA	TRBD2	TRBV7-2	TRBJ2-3	CASSLNGGMRADTQYF	TGTGCCAGCAGCTTAAACGGGGGGATGAGGGCAGATACGCAGTATTTT
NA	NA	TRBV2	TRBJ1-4	CASRGTNEKLFF	TGTGCCAGCAGGGGTACTAATGAAAAACTGTTTTTT
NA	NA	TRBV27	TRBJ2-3	CARRWRSTDTQYF	TGTGCCCGCAGGTGGCGGAGCACAGATACGCAGTATTTT
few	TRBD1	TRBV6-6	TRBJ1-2	CASSYPGGEGGYTF	TGTGCCAGCAGTTATCCAGGGGGCGAGGGTGGCTACACCTTC
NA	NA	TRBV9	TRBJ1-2	CASSVATTGYGYTF	TGTGCCAGCAGCGTAGCTACCACAGGCTATGGCTACACCTTC
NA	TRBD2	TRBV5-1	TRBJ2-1	CASSLFPSGRSEDEQFF	TGCGCCAGCAGCTTGTTTCCTAGCGGGAGGTCGGAGGATGAACAGTTCTTC
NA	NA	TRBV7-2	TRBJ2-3	CASSSQGTDTQYF	TGTGCCAGCAGCTCCCAGGGCACAGATACGCAGTATTTT
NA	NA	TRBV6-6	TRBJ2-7	CASRGVGDTDEQYF	TGTGCCAGCAGGGGAGTGGGGGACACCGACGAGCAGTACTTC
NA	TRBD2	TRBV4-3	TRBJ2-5	CASSQVAGALREPYF	TGCGCCAGCAGCCAAGTGGCGGGAGCTTTACGGGAGCCGTACTTC
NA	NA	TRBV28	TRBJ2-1	CASSLLLRMEVYNEQFF	TGTGCCAGCAGTTTACTTTTACGTATGGAAGTCTACAATGAGCAGTTCTTC
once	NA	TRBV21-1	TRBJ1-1	CASRQDSPMNTEAFF	TGTGCCAGCAGACAGGACAGCCCTATGAACACTGAAGCTTTCTTT
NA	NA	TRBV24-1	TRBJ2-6	CATSEARSPSGANVLTF	TGTGCCACCAGTGAGGCCAGGTCACCCTCTGGGGCCAACGTCCTGACTTTC
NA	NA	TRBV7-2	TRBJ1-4	CASSLQSGEDEKLFF	TGTGCCAGCAGCTTGCAATCAGGGGAGGATGAAAAACTGTTTTTT
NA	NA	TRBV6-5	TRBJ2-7	CASSHRDGNYEQYF	TGTGCCAGCAGTCACAGGGACGGAAACTACGAGCAGTACTTC
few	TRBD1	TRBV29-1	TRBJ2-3	CSVLGTGGTDTQYF	TGCAGCGTTTTGGGGACAGGGGGCACAGATACGCAGTATTTT
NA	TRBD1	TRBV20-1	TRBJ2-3	CSARPRTGLDTQYF	TGCAGTGCTAGACCGCGGACAGGGTTAGATACGCAGTATTTT
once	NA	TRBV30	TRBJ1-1	CAWKGGGTEAFF	TGTGCCTGGAAGGGGGGTGGCACTGAAGCTTTCTTT
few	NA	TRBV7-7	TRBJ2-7	CASSPTRGSGEQYF	TGTGCTAGCAGCCCTACTAGAGGGAGCGGCGAGCAGTACTTC
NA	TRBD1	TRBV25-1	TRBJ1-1	CASSELWGQGKGDTEAFF	TGTGCCAGCAGTGAATTATGGGGACAGGGAAAGGGTGACACTGAAGCTTTCTTT
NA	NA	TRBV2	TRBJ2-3	CASSSAGIGTDTQYF	TGTGCCAGCAGTTCCGCAGGGATCGGTACAGATACGCAGTATTTT
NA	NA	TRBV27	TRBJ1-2	CASSSPRLYGYTF	TGTGCCAGCAGTAGTCCCAGACTTTATGGCTACACCTTC
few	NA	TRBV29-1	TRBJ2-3	CSVPEDRGFADTQYF	TGCAGCGTTCCGGAGGATAGGGGATTCGCAGATACGCAGTATTTT
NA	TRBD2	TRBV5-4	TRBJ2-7	CASSLRKLAENYEQNF	TGTGCCAGCAGCTTGAGAAAACTAGCGGAAAATTACGAGCAGAACTTC
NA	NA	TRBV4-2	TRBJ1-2	CASSQEIPGNVDGYTF	TGTGCCAGCAGCCAAGAAATTCCAGGGAATGTGGATGGCTACACCTTC
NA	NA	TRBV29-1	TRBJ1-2	CSVLGLGYGYTF	TGCAGCGTCCTGGGGTTGGGCTATGGCTACACCTTC
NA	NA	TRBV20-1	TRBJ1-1	CSARDLGRKEGNTEAFF	TGCAGTGCTAGAGATCTGGGGCGGAAGGAGGGGAACACTGAAGCTTTCTTT
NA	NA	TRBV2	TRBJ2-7	CASGDTHAYEQYF	TGTGCCAGCGGGGACACCCACGCCTACGAGCAGTACTTC
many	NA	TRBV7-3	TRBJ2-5	CASSLWSTPQETQYF	TGTGCCAGCAGCCTATGGTCTACACCCCAAGAGACCCAGTACTTC
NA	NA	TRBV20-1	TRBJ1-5	CSAAGTVSPQHF	TGCAGTGCCGCCGGGACGGTGTCGCCCCAGCATTTT
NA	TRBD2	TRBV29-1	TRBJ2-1	CSVEGLAEFYNEQFF	TGCAGCGTTGAAGGACTAGCGGAGTTTTACAATGAGCAGTTCTTC
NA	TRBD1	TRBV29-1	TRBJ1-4	CSVFTGGRGEKLFF	TGCAGCGTTTTCACAGGGGGTAGGGGTGAAAAACTGTTTTTT
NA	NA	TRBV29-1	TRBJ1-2	CSARPQQNYGYTF	TGCAGCGCCCGGCCCCAACAGAACTATGGCTACACCTTC
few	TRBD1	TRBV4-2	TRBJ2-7	CASSQGTGDYYEQYF	TGTGCCAGCAGCCAAGGGACAGGGGACTACTACGAGCAGTACTTC
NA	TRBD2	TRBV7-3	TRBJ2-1	CASSPGTSGGNEQFF	TGTGCCAGCAGCCCCGGGACTAGCGGTGGGAATGAGCAGTTCTTC
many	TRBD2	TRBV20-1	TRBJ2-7	CSARAGTSGRASVYEQYF	TGCAGTGCTAGGGCCGGGACTAGCGGGAGGGCCTCGGTCTACGAGCAGTACTTC
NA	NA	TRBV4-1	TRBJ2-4	CASSQERGWGNIQYF	TGCGCCAGCAGCCAAGAAAGGGGGTGGGGAAACATTCAGTACTTC
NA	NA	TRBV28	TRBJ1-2	CASSLSGRPSGYTF	TGTGCCAGCAGTTTATCGGGCAGACCGTCTGGCTACACCTTC
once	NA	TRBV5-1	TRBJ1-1	CASQQGLNTEAFF	TGCGCCAGCCAACAGGGACTGAACACTGAAGCTTTCTTT
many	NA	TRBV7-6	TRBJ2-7	CASSPDDRGYEQYF	TGTGCCAGCAGCCCCGACGACCGGGGCTACGAGCAGTACTTC
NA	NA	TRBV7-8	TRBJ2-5	CASSVGGGKAGETQYF	TGTGCCAGCAGCGTAGGAGGCGGGAAGGCAGGGGAGACCCAGTACTTC
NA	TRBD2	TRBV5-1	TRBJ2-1	CASSASGPSVEQFF	TGCGCCAGCAGCGCTAGCGGGCCCTCTGTGGAGCAGTTCTTC
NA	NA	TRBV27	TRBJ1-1	CASSFLGQMSVAFF	TGTGCCAGCAGTTTCCTTGGACAGATGTCTGTTGCTTTCTTT